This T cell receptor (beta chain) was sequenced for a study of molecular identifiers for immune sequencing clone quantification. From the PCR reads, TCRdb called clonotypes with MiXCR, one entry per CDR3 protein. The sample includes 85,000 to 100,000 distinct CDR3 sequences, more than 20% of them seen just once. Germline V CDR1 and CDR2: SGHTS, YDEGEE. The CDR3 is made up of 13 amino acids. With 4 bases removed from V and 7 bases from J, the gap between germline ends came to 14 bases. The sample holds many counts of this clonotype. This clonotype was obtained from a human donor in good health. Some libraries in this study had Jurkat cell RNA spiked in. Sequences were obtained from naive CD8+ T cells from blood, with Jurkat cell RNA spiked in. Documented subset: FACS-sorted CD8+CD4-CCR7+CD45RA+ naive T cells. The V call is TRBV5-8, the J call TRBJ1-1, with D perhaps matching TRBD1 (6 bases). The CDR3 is CASSLLGAVEAFF. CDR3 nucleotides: TGTGCCAGCAGCCTGCTGGGGGCAGTTGAAGCTTTCTTT.